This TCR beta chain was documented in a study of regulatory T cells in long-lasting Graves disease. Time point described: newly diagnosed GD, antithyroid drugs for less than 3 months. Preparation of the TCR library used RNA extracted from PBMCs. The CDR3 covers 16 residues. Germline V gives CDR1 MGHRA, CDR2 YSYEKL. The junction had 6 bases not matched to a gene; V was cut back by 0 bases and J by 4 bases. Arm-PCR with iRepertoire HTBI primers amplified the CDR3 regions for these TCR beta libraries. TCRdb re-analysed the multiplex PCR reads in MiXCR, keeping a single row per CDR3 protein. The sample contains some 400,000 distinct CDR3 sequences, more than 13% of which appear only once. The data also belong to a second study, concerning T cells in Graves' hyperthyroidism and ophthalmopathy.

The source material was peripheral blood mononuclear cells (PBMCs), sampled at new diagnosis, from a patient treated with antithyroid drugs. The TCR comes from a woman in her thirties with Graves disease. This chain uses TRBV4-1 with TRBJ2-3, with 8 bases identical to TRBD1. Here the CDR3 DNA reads TGCGCCAGCAGCCAAGATTCAGGGGGCGCGGCAGATACGCAGTATTTT. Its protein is CASSQDSGGAADTQYF.